This T cell receptor beta chain was captured in a study of neurological immune-mediated disorders (dated 2019 in TCRdb). In terms of the full investigation: Among the 35 or so multiple sclerosis patients, relapsing-remitting MS was present in roughly 30 and secondary progressive MS was present in 3. Longitudinal samples, technical triplicates and paired sorted CD4+ and CD8+ T-cell subsets, alongside PBMC samples, were included among the approximately 110 TCR-beta libraries. The study compared peripheral blood TCR-beta repertoires of HTLV-I-associated myelopathy (HAM/TSP) patients, multiple sclerosis patients and healthy controls using UMI-based sequencing. The cohort comprised 60 to 75 subjects: roughly 15 HAM/TSP patients, approximately 34 multiple sclerosis patients and about 20 healthy controls.

This clonotype was detected a few times. Its antigen remains unidentified. Being one base from a much bigger clone, this may be a read error. To synthesize cDNA, template-switch 5'RACE was performed with a primer carrying a 10-nucleotide random unique molecular identifier so that each TCR transcript was tagged. Each sequencing run produced over 200 million TCR-beta sequences covering 15-18 subjects. The RNeasy kit was used to extract total RNA. TCR-beta VDJ regions were amplified with primers for the TCR constant region and the 5'RACE anchor, using the KAPA Real-time Library Amplification kit. A first PCR added sample indexes and Illumina adaptors, after which a second PCR increased the library yield. The roughly 650 bp TCR product was size-selected on a 2% E-gel SizeSelection system after Ampure bead purification. Before pooling, libraries had their quality checked on a Bioanalyzer, their concentration measured with Qubit, and their quantity determined with the Kapa Library Quantification kit. Paired-end 2 x 150 bp sequencing of the libraries was performed on an Illumina HiSeq 2500. To increase sequence diversity, about 25-30% phiX was spiked into each library pool. The paper's data handling went like this. Quality-filtered reads were processed with the UMI-based MiGEC pipeline, which removed over 75% of raw TCR sequences during error correction. VDJ genes were aligned to IMGT germline references, and each clonotype was defined by a unique CDR3 amino acid sequence together with V-J genes. Clonal expansion, Shannon diversity, and CDR3 relatedness (CalcPairwiseDistances, ClusterSamples) were evaluated with VDJtools, and phylogenetic trees were built with CLCbio workbench. Clones with at least 8 unique UMIs were defined as expanded, with this threshold being based on coefficient-of-variation modelling across technical triplicates. Using fastp trimming at Q25 and MiXCR clonotype assembly, TCRdb reanalyzed the public sequencing data and kept in-frame beta chains. A single entry per CDR3 protein holds the most common genes and DNA from its merged rows. TCRdb, not the authors, supplied the V and J calls. The sample data list around 62,000 distinct CDR3 sequences, and over 4% of these were observed just once. The ten largest clones take up 2.6% of the sample.

For unsorted PBMC libraries, 2 million PBMCs were used after storage in RNAlater at -80 degrees C until RNA extraction. The multiple sclerosis patients were enrolled in a US clinical protocol that evaluated disease progression with magnetic resonance imaging. PBMCs were separated from peripheral blood using Ficoll-Hypaque density gradient centrifugation and then cryopreserved in liquid nitrogen. The paper as a whole reports these results and caveats: The highest TCR clonal expansion was observed in HAM/TSP patients, whereas the lowest was observed in MS patients, even when compared with healthy controls. No identical CDR3 amino acid sequences were shared among expanded clones across subjects, suggesting private TCR-beta repertoires in all groups. No clinical or MRI features were associated with the MS cluster, and the authors said that larger cohorts are needed. Phylogenetic analysis grouped repertoires from 18 of 34 MS patients into a cluster of related CDR3 sequences, suggesting a possible repertoire-level signature.

Taken from cysteine to phenylalanine, the CDR3 has 13 residues. The DNA shown is the 39-base CDR3, in frame from base 1. Trimming removed 2 bases from V and 5 bases from J, leaving 9 bases between the germline ends. The chain joins TRBV12-3 or TRBV12-4 to TRBJ2-5; no confident D gene assignment can be made. The sequence was collected from a man in his forties or fifties with multiple sclerosis. The source material was PBMCs. In nucleotide form, the sequence is TGTGCCAGCAGTTTAAGGAAGGTGGAGACCCAGTACTTC. It codes for CASSLRKVETQYF.